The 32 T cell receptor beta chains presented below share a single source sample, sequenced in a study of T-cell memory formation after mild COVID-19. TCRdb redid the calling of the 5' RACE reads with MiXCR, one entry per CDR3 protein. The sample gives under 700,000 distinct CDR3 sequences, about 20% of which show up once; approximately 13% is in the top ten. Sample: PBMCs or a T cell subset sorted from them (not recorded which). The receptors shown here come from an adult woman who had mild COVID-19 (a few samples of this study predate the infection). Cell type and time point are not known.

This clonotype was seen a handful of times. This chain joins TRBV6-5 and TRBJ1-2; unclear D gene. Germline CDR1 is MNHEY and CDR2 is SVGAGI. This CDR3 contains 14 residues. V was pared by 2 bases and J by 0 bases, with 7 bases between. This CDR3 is CASSYGGTNYGYTF. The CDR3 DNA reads TGTGCCAGCAGTTACGGCGGAACTAACTATGGCTACACCTTC.

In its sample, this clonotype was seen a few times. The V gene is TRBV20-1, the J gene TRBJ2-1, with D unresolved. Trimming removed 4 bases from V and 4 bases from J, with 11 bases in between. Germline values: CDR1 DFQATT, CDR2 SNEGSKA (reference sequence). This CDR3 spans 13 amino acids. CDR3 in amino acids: CSATRQPYNEQFF. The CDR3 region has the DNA TGCAGTGCTACCCGTCAACCATACAATGAGCAGTTCTTC.

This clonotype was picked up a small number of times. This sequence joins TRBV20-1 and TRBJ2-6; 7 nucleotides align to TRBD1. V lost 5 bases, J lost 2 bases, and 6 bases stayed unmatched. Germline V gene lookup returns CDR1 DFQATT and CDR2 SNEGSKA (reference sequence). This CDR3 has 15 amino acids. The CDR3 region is CSASPTGTGANVLTF. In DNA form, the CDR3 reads TGCAGTGCTTCCCCGACAGGGACTGGGGCCAACGTCCTGACTTTC.

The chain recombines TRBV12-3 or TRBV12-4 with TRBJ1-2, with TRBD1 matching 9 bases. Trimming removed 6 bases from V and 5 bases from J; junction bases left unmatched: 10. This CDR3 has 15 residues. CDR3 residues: CASRGGQGIGYGYTF. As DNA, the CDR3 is TGTGCCAGCAGAGGGGGACAGGGAATTGGGTATGGCTACACCTTC.

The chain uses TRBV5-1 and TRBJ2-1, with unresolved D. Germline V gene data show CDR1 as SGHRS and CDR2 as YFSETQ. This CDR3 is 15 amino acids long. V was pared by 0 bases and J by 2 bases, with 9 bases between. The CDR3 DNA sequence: TGCGCCAGCAGCTTGGTCAGGAGCGCCTACAATGAGCAGTTCTTC. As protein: CASSLVRSAYNEQFF.

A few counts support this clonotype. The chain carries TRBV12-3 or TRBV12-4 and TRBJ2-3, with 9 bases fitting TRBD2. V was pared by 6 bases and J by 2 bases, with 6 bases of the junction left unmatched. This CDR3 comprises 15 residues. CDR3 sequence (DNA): TGTGCCAGCAGCCGCGGGGGGGAGCACACAGATACGCAGTATTTT. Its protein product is CASSRGGEHTDTQYF.

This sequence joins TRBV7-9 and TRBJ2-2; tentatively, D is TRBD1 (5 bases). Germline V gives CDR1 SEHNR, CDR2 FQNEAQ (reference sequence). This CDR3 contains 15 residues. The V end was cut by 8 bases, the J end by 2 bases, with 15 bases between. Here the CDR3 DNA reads TGTGCCAGCGGACACACCGACTTCAACACCGGGGAGCTGTTTTTT. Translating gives CASGHTDFNTGELFF.

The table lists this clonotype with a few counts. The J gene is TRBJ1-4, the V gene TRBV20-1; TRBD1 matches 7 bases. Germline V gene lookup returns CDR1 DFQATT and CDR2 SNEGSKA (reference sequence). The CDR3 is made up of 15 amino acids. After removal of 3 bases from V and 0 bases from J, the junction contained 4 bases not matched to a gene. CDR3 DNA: TGCAGTGCTAGCCCTGGGACAGCAACTAATGAAAAACTGTTTTTT. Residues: CSASPGTATNEKLFF.

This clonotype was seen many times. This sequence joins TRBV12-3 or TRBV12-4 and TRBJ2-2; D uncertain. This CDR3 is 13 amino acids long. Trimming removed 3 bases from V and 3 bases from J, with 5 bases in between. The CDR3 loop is CASSFLDTGELFF. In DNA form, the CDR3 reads TGTGCCAGCAGTTTCTTAGACACCGGGGAGCTGTTTTTT.

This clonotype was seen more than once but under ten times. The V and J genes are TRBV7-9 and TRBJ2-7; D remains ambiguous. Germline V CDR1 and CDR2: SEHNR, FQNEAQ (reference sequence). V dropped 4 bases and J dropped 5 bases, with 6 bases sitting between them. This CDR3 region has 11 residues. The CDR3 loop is CASSSQDEQYF. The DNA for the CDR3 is TGTGCCAGCAGCTCGCAAGACGAGCAGTACTTC.

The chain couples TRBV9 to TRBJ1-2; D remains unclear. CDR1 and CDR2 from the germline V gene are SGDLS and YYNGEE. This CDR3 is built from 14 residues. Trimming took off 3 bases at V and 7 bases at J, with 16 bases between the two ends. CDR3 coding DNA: TGTGCCAGCAGCGCGATAACTCACCCCCGTGGCTACACCTTC. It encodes CASSAITHPRGYTF.

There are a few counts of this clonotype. The CDR3 region has the DNA TGCAGCGCTCCAACTAGCGGGAGCCATGAGCAGTTCTTC. This translates into CSAPTSGSHEQFF. V and J are TRBV29-1 and TRBJ2-1, with TRBD2 matching 11 bases. The length of the CDR3 is 13 residues. Germline trimming cut 7 bases from V and 8 bases from J; bases unmatched to any gene: 7. Germline CDR1 is SQVTM and CDR2 is ANQGSEA.

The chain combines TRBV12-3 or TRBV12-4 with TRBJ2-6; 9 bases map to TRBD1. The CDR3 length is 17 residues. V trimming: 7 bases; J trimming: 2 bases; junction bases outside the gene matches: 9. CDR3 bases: TGTGCCAGCAATCCCGGGACAGGGCTGACTGGGGCCAACGTCCTGACTTTC. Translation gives CASNPGTGLTGANVLTF.

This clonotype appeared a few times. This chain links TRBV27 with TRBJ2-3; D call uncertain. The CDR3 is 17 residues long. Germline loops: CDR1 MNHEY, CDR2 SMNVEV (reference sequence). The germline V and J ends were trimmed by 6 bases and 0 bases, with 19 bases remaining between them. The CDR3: CASSNALGRPSTDTQYF. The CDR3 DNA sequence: TGTGCCAGCAGCAATGCTCTAGGCAGACCTAGCACAGATACGCAGTATTTT.

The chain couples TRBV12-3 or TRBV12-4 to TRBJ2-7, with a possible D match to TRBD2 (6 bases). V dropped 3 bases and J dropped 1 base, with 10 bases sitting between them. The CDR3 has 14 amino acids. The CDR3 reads CASSFFGSSYEQYF. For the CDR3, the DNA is TGTGCCAGCAGTTTTTTCGGGAGTTCCTACGAGCAGTACTTC.

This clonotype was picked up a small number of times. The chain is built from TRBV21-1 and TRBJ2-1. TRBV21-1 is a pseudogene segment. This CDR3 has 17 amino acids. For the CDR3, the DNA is TGTGCCAGCAGCAAAGTGAGGTGGAGAAGCTCCTACAATGAGCAGTTCTTC. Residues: CASSKVRWRSSYNEQFF.

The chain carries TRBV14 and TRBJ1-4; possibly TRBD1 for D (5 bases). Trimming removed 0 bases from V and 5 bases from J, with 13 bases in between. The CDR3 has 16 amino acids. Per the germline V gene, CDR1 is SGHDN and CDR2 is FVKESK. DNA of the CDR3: TGTGCCAGCAGCCAAGATCGGGGGACCATCAATGAAAAACTGTTTTTT. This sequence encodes CASSQDRGTINEKLFF.

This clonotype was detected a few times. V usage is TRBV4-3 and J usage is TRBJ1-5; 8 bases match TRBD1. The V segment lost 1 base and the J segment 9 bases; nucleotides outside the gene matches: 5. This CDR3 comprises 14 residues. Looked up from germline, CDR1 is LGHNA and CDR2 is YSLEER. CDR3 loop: CASSQGTGSRPQHF. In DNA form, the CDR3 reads TGCGCCAGCAGCCAAGGGACAGGGTCGCGGCCCCAGCATTTT.

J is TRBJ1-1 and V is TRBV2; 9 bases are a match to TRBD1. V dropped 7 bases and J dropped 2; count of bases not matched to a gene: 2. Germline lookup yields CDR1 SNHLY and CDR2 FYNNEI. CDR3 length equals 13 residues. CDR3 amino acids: CASKDRGNTEAFF. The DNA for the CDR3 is TGTGCCAGCAAGGACAGGGGCAACACTGAAGCTTTCTTT.

The CDR3 sequence: CASSFMTGGSGGANVLTF. CDR3 DNA sequence: TGCGCCAGCAGCTTCATGACAGGGGGCAGTGGTGGGGCCAACGTCCTGACTTTC. The rearrangement joins TRBV5-1 to TRBJ2-6; 10 nucleotides match TRBD1. The V and J ends lost 2 bases and 3 bases, in that order; junction bases with no gene match: 8. This CDR3 spans 18 amino acids. Germline loops: CDR1 SGHRS, CDR2 YFSETQ.

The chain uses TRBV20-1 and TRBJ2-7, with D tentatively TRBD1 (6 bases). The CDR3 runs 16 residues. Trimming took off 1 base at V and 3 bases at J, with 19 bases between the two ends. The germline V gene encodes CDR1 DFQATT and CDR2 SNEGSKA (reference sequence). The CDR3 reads CSARGAGQSFFYEQYF. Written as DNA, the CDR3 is TGCAGTGCTAGAGGGGCAGGACAGTCTTTTTTCTACGAGCAGTACTTC.

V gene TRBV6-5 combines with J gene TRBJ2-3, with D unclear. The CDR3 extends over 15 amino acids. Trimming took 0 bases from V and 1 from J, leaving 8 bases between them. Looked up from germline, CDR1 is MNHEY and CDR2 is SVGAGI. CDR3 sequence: CASSYSRLRTDTQYF. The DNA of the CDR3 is TGTGCCAGCAGTTACTCGAGACTGCGCACAGATACGCAGTATTTT.

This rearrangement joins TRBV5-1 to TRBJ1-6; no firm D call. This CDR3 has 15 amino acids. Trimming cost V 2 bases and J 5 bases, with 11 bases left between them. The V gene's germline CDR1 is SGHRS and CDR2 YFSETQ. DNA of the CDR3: TGCGCCAGCAGCTTCTATGGTGAAAATAATTCACCCCTCCACTTT. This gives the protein CASSFYGENNSPLHF.

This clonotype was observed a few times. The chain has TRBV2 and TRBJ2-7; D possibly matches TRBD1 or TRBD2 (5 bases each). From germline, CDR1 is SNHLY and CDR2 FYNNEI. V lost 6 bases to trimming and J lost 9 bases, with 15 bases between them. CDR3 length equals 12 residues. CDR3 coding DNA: TGTGCCAGCAGAGACAGACCGGGGTCGCAGTACTTC. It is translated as CASRDRPGSQYF.

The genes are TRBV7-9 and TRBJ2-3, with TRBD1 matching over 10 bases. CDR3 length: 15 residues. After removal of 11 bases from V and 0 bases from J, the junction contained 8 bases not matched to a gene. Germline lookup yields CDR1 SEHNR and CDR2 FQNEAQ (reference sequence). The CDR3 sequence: CAYPGTGASTDTQYF. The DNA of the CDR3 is TGTGCCTACCCCGGGACAGGGGCTAGCACAGATACGCAGTATTTT.

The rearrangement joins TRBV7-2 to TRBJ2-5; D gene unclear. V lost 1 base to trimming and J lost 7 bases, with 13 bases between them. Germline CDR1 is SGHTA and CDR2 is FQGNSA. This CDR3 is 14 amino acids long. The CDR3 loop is CASSLDNFFGTQYF. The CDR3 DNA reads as TGTGCCAGCAGCTTAGATAACTTCTTCGGGACCCAGTACTTC.

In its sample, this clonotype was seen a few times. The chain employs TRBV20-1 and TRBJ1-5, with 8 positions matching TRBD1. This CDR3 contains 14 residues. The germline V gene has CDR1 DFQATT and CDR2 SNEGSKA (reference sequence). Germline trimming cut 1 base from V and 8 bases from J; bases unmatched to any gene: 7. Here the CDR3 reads CSARGAGGAEPQHF. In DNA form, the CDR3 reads TGCAGTGCTAGAGGTGCAGGGGGCGCGGAGCCCCAGCATTTT.

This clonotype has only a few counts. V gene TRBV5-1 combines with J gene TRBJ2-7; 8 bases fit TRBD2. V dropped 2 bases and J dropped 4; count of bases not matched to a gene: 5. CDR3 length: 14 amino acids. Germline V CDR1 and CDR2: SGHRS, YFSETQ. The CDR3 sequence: CASSFGTSRYEQYF. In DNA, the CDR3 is TGCGCCAGCAGCTTTGGGACTAGTCGGTACGAGCAGTACTTC.

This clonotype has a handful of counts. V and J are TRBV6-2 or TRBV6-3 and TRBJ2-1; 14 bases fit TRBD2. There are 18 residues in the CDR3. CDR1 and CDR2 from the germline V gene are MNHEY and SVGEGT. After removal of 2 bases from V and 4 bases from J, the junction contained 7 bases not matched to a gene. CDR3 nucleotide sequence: TGTGCCAGCAGTTACCCGACTAGCGGGGGGGCTTGGTACAATGAGCAGTTCTTC. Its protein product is CASSYPTSGGAWYNEQFF.

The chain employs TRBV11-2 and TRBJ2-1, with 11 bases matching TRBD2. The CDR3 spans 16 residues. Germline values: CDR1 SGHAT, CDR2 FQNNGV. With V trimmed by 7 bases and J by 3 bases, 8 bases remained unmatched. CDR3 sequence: CASTPWGTSGYNEQFF. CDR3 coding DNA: TGTGCCAGCACCCCCTGGGGGACTAGCGGCTACAATGAGCAGTTCTTC.

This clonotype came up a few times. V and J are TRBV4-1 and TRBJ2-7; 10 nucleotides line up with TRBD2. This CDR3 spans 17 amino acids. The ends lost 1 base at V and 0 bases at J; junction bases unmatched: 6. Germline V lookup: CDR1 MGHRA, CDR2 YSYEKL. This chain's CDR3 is CASSQGRRTSGSYEQYF. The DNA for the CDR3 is TGCGCCAGCAGCCAAGGAAGGAGGACTAGCGGCTCCTACGAGCAGTACTTC.

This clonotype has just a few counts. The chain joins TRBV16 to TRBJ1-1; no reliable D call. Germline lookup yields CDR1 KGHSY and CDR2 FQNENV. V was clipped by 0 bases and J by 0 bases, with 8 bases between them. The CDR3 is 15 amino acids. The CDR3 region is CASSQSSSLNTEAFF. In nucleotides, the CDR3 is TGTGCCAGCAGCCAATCTTCCAGCCTGAACACTGAAGCTTTCTTT.